This entry lists 10 T cell receptor beta chains sequenced from one sample in a study of cytomegalovirus exposure and HLA in healthy donors. PCR employed 60 Vbeta and 13 Jbeta primers. Profiled with immunoSEQ multiplex PCR; TCRdb holds only in-frame clones, not every one. In the table there are around 120,000 clones, 70% to 80% of which are singletons. The sequencing input was PBMCs. These TCRs come from a man aged 45-60 years in good health and CMV-seropositive.

This clone was observed a handful of times. The J gene is TRBJ1-1, the V gene TRBV5-5; D possibly corresponds to TRBD1 (6 bases). The germline V gene has CDR1 SGHKS and CDR2 YYEKEE (reference sequence). The CDR3 contains 13 residues. The ends were cut back, 2 bases at V and 3 bases at J, with 8 bases in the middle. The CDR3 nucleotides read TGTGCCAGCAGCTTCTCAGGGGACACTGAAGCTTTCTTT. Its translation is CASSFSGDTEAFF. Combining the CDR3 with reference TRBV5-5 and TRBJ1-1 gives the whole variable domain DAGVTQSPTHLIKTRGQQVTLRCSPISGHKSVSWYQQVLGQGPQFIFQYYEKEERGRGNFPDRFSARQFPNYSSELNVNALLLGDSALYLCASSFSGDTEAFFGQGTRLTVV.

The chain has TRBV27 and TRBJ1-4; the match to TRBD1 covers 12 bases. Germline CDR1 reads MNHEY; CDR2 reads SMNVEV (reference sequence). The CDR3 is 16 amino acids. V dropped 0 bases and J dropped 13; count of bases not matched to a gene: 9. As DNA, the CDR3 is TGTGCCAGCAGTTTATCGTCCGGGACAGGGGGCGGGATACTGTTTTTT. Encoded protein: CASSLSSGTGGGILFF.

The chain joins TRBV11-2 to TRBJ2-7, with 9 bases fitting TRBD1. CDR3 size: 15 residues. CDR1 and CDR2 (germline): SGHAT, FQNNGV. V trimming: 3 bases; J trimming: 6 bases; junction bases outside the gene matches: 9. CDR3 in amino acids: CASSFPGTGKGEQYF. CDR3 DNA: TGTGCCAGCAGCTTCCCAGGGACAGGGAAGGGCGAGCAGTACTTC.

In regard to this clone: At one of its ends the junction is not consistent with the germline gene, which may arise from a read error. In nucleotides, the CDR3 is TGTGCCAGCAGCCTAGCCGGGACAGGGGTCTTCGCCTACGAGCAGTACTTC. It is translated as CASSLAGTGVFAYEQYF. The chain employs TRBV7-6 and TRBJ2-7; 10 bases align to TRBD1. Per the germline V gene, CDR1 is SGHVS and CDR2 is FNYEAQ. The CDR3 loop spans 17 amino acids.

In this sample, this clone turned up once. The V gene is TRBV4-1, the J gene TRBJ1-2, with 9 bases lining up with TRBD1. The germline gives CDR1 MGHRA, CDR2 YSYEKL. V lost 3 bases, J lost 12 bases, and 14 bases stayed unmatched. CDR3 size: 15 residues. The CDR3, as DNA: TGCGCCAGCAGCCAGATGGACAGGGGTTTCTATGTTGACACCTTC. Its translation is CASSQMDRGFYVDTF.

The chain's CDR3 is CASSSAGGGNTQYF. In DNA, the CDR3 is TGTGCCAGCAGCTCAGCAGGAGGCGGAAATACGCAGTATTTT. This chain uses TRBV5-4 with TRBJ2-3; possibly TRBD2 for D (5 bases). The CDR3 contains 14 residues. Germline values: CDR1 SGHNT, CDR2 YYREEE (reference sequence). Trimming removed 3 bases at V and 7 bases at J, with 15 bases between.

The V call is TRBV5-1, the J call TRBJ1-4, with D possibly matching TRBD1 (5 bases). There are 13 residues in the CDR3. The V and J ends lost 5 bases and 10 bases respectively, with 15 bases between them. Germline V gene sequence: CDR1 SGHRS, CDR2 YFSETQ. DNA of the CDR3: TGCGCCAGCAGAGGCGGGACCCAAGGAAAACTGTTTTTT. Translating gives CASRGGTQGKLFF. The entire variable domain, with the rest obtained from reference TRBV5-1 and TRBJ1-4, is as follows: KAGVTQTPRYLIKTRGQQVTLSCSPISGHRSVSWYQQTPGQGLQFLFEYFSETQRNKGNFPGRFSGRQFSNSRSEMNVSTLELGDSALYLCASRGGTQGKLFFGSGTQLSVL.

The chain joins TRBV15 to TRBJ1-5; unclear D gene. The germline CDR1 and CDR2 sequences are LNHNV and YYDKDF (reference sequence). The CDR3 has 14 amino acids. Trimming took 0 bases from V and 4 from J, leaving 7 bases between them. CDR3 region: CATSRDPPNQPQHF. The CDR3 DNA is TGTGCCACCAGCAGAGATCCCCCGAATCAGCCCCAGCATTTT. Combining the CDR3 with reference TRBV15 and TRBJ1-5 gives the whole variable domain DAMVIQNPRYQVTQFGKPVTLSCSQTLNHNVMYWYQQKSSQAPKLLFHYYDKDFNNEADTPDNFQSRRPNTSFCFLDIRSPGLGDTAMYLCATSRDPPNQPQHFGDGTRLSIL.

This clone was found a few times. The rearrangement joins TRBV6-5 to TRBJ1-1; no clear D gene. V was pared by 2 bases and J by 7 bases, with 14 bases between. The germline CDR1 and CDR2 sequences are MNHEY and SVGAGI. The CDR3 sequence is 14 residues long. The CDR3 sequence: CASSYRLPKGEAFF. CDR3 bases: TGTGCCAGCAGTTACAGACTACCGAAGGGTGAAGCTTTCTTT.

The chain combines TRBV5-5 with TRBJ2-7; 7 positions agree with TRBD2. The germline gives CDR1 SGHKS, CDR2 YYEKEE (reference sequence). With 4 bases clipped from V and 0 bases from J, the junction kept 13 bases outside the gene matches. The CDR3 runs 17 residues. In DNA, the CDR3 is TGTGCCAGCAGCCTACCGGGGCTAGCGGATAACTCCTACGAGCAGTACTTC. Its protein is CASSLPGLADNSYEQYF.